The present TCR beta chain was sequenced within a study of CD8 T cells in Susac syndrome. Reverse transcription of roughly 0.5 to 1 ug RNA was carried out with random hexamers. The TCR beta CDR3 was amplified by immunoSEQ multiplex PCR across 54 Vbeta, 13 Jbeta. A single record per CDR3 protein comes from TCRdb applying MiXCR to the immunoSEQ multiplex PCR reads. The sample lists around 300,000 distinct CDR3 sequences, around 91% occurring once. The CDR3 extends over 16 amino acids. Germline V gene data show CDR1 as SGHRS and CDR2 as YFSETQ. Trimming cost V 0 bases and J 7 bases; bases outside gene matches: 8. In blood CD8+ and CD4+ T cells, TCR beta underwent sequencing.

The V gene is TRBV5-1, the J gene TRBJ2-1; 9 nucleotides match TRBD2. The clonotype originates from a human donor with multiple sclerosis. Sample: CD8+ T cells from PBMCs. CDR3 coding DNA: TGCGCCAGCAGCTTGGCCCCGGCGGGAGGGCCAAATGAGCAGTTCTTC. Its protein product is CASSLAPAGGPNEQFF.